These T cell receptor beta chains were read from a single sample in a study of immune evolution from preneoplasia to lung adenocarcinoma. The method was immunoSEQ multiplex PCR; TCRdb's version includes in-frame clones alone and lacks a portion of them. The sample includes fewer than 6,000 clones, roughly 75% of them seen just once. Sequenced sample: FFPE minimally invasive lung adenocarcinoma tissue. Receptors originate from a person aged 55-79 years with lung adenocarcinoma. Both conserved end residues are part of each CDR3. Each record gives: V gene, D gene, J gene, clone size, CDR3 DNA, CDR3 protein. D genes are given only for firm matches. Not every row has a clone size; where given, it reads once, few, many or a size class.

v_gene: TRBV5-6
d_gene: .
j_gene: TRBJ2-5
abundance: .
CDR3nt: TGTGCCAGCAGCTCATTACTAAGCTTGGCCCAGTACTTC
CDR3aa: CASSSLLSLAQYF

v_gene: TRBV5-6
d_gene: TRBD2
j_gene: TRBJ2-7
abundance: .
CDR3nt: TGTGCCAGCAGCTTGTGGACTAGCGGGCAGCAGTACTTC
CDR3aa: CASSLWTSGQQYF

v_gene: TRBV6-5
d_gene: .
j_gene: TRBJ2-3
abundance: once
CDR3nt: TGTGCCAGCTCGGCTACCACAACTCTGAATACGCAGTATTTT
CDR3aa: CASSATTTLNTQYF

v_gene: TRBV6-1
d_gene: .
j_gene: TRBJ2-3
abundance: few
CDR3nt: TGTGCCAGCAGGGACCGGGACAAGCAGAGGGATACGCAGTATTTT
CDR3aa: CASRDRDKQRDTQYF

v_gene: TRBV7-2
d_gene: .
j_gene: TRBJ2-1
abundance: .
CDR3nt: TGTGCCAGCAGCTTAGCGCGTATACGGGAGCCCTATAATGAGCAGTTCTTC
CDR3aa: CASSLARIREPYNEQFF

v_gene: TRBV20-1
d_gene: .
j_gene: TRBJ2-5
abundance: few
CDR3nt: TGCAGTGCTGGTCGCGAGACCCAGTACTTC
CDR3aa: CSAGRETQYF

v_gene: TRBV18
d_gene: TRBD1
j_gene: TRBJ2-2
abundance: .
CDR3nt: TGTGCCAGCTCACTACGACAGGGTAGCTCTCGCGGGAACACCGGGGAGCTGTTTTTT
CDR3aa: CASSLRQGSSRGNTGELFF

v_gene: TRBV4-2
d_gene: .
j_gene: TRBJ1-4
abundance: .
CDR3nt: TGTGCCAGCAGCCAAGAGTCTGGGCGTGGTAATGAAAAACTGTTTTTT
CDR3aa: CASSQESGRGNEKLFF

v_gene: TRBV29-1
d_gene: .
j_gene: TRBJ1-2
abundance: .
CDR3nt: TGCAGCGTCGGACTCACCCAGGACGGCATAAACTATGGCTACACCTTC
CDR3aa: CSVGLTQDGINYGYTF

v_gene: TRBV19
d_gene: .
j_gene: TRBJ2-7
abundance: .
CDR3nt: TGTGCCAGTAGTACCCCCGAAGGAGCGCGCTACGAGCAGTACTTC
CDR3aa: CASSTPEGARYEQYF

v_gene: TRBV9
d_gene: .
j_gene: TRBJ2-3
abundance: .
CDR3nt: TGTGCCAGCAGCCCTCTAAATCCAGATACGCAGTATTTT
CDR3aa: CASSPLNPDTQYF

v_gene: TRBV5-6
d_gene: .
j_gene: TRBJ2-7
abundance: .
CDR3nt: TGTGCCAGCAGGTGGGGGGCATCGGGGGAGCAGTACTTC
CDR3aa: CASRWGASGEQYF

v_gene: TRBV7-9
d_gene: .
j_gene: TRBJ2-7
abundance: .
CDR3nt: TGTACCAGCACCCAAACGGGCAGGGTCTACGAGCAGTACTTC
CDR3aa: CTSTQTGRVYEQYF

v_gene: TRBV14
d_gene: .
j_gene: TRBJ1-1
abundance: .
CDR3nt: TGTGCCAGCAGCCAAGAAACAGGCACTGAAGCTTTCTTT
CDR3aa: CASSQETGTEAFF

v_gene: TRBV18
d_gene: .
j_gene: TRBJ2-3
abundance: .
CDR3nt: TGTGCCAGTTGTCAGGACCTCACAGATACGCAGTATTTT
CDR3aa: CASCQDLTDTQYF

v_gene: TRBV5-1
d_gene: .
j_gene: TRBJ2-1
abundance: .
CDR3nt: TGCGCCAGCGGTCTGTCCCCTGGGGCGGAGCAGTTCTTC
CDR3aa: CASGLSPGAEQFF